The source of this T cell receptor beta chain is a study of response to subunit inactivated influenza vaccine. General observations from the study: Each seasonal influenza vaccination, the authors suggested, recruits few new T cells.

A note on this clonotype: Its matching antigen is unknown.

Using its own MiXCR run on the RT-PCR reads, TCRdb lists one record per CDR3 protein. Of approximately 530,000 distinct CDR3 sequences listed, 10% to 15% are singletons. V was clipped by 3 bases and J by 6 bases; unmatched bases: 8. CDR1 MGHRA and CDR2 YSYEKL come from the germline V gene. The CDR3 length is 15 residues. This TCR was recovered from a man between 50 and 59 years old who received an inactivated influenza vaccine. Sequencing was performed on PBMCs from blood, taken 40 to 50 days after vaccination. The rearrangement joins TRBV4-1 to TRBJ2-7, with TRBD1 matching 10 bases. CDR3: CASSQTGGPKGEQYF. The CDR3 region has the DNA TGCGCCAGCAGCCAGACAGGGGGCCCCAAGGGCGAGCAGTACTTC.